These 2 T cell receptor beta chains came from one sample sequenced in a study of cytomegalovirus exposure and HLA in healthy donors. The PCR used 60 Vbeta and 13 Jbeta primers. Assay used: immunoSEQ multiplex PCR; TCRdb lists only in-frame clones, some missing. The sample shows roughly 120,000 clones, about 72% of them seen only once. Sequencing input: PBMCs. The origin of the receptors is a man aged 45 to 65 in good health and CMV-seropositive.

The J gene is TRBJ2-1, the V gene TRBV13; 10 bases agree with TRBD2. The CDR3 sequence is 16 residues long. J was trimmed by 8 bases and V by 5 bases; bases with no gene match: 12. The germline CDR1 and CDR2 sequences are PRHDT and FYEKMQ (reference sequence). The CDR3 sequence: CASSGGAGGPKDEQFF. CDR3 nucleotide sequence: TGTGCCAGCAGCGGGGGAGCGGGGGGGCCAAAAGATGAGCAGTTCTTC.

This clone occurred once. The rearrangement links TRBV5-1 to TRBJ1-2; a weak D match, TRBD1 (6 bases). The CDR3 length is 15 residues. Trimming shortened V by 0 bases and J by 7 bases, and 16 bases separated the two germline ends. Germline V lookup: CDR1 SGHRS, CDR2 YFSETQ. The CDR3 sequence: CASSLAPQGEFGYTF. CDR3 in DNA: TGCGCCAGCAGCTTGGCCCCACAGGGCGAGTTTGGCTACACCTTC.